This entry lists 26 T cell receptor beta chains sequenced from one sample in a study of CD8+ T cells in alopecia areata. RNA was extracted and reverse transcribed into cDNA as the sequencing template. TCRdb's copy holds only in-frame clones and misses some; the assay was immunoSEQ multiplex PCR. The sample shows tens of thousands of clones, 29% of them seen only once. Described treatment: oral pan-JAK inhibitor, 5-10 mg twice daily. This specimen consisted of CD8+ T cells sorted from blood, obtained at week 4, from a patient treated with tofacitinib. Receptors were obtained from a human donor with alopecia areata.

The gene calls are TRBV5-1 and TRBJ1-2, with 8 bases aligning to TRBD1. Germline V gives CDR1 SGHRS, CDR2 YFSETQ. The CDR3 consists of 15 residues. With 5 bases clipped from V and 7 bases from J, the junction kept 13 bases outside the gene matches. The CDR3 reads CASRTSDRASRGYTF. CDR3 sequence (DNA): TGCGCCAGCAGAACCTCGGACAGGGCCAGTCGTGGCTACACCTTC. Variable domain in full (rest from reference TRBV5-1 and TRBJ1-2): KAGVTQTPRYLIKTRGQQVTLSCSPISGHRSVSWYQQTPGQGLQFLFEYFSETQRNKGNFPGRFSGRQFSNSRSEMNVSTLELGDSALYLCASRTSDRASRGYTFGSGTRLTVV.

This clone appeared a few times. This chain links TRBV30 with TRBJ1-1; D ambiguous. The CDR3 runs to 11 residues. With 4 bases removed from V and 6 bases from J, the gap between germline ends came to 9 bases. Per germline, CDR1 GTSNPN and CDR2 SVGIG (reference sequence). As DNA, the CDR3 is TGTGCCTGGATTGGTTGGTCTGAAGCTTTCTTT. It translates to CAWIGWSEAFF.

The CDR3 sequence is CASSEHRGQGSQPQHF. DNA for the CDR3: TGTGCCAGCAGTGAACACCGTGGACAGGGGAGCCAGCCCCAGCATTTT. The chain joins TRBV6-1 to TRBJ1-5; 9 bases agree with TRBD1. Trimming removed 2 bases from V and 7 bases from J; junction bases left unmatched: 9. CDR1 and CDR2 from the germline V gene are MNHNS and SASEGT. The length of the CDR3 is 16 residues.

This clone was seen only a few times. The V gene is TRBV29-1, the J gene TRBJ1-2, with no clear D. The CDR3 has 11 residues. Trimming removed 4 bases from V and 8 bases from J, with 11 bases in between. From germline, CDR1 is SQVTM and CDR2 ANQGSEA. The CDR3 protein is CSVAELGGYTF. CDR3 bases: TGCAGCGTTGCCGAATTAGGAGGCTACACCTTC.

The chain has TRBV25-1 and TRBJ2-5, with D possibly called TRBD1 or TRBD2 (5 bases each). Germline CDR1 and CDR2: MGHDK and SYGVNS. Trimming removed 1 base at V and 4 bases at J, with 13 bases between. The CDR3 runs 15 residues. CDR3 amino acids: CASSEFGGVRETQYF. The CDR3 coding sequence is TGTGCCAGCAGTGAATTTGGGGGAGTAAGAGAGACCCAGTACTTC.

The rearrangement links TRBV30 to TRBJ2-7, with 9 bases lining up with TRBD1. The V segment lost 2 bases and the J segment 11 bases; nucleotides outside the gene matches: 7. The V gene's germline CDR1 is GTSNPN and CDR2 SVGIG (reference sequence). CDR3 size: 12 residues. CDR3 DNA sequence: TGTGCCTGGAGTACAACCGGACAGGGGAAGTACTTC. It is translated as CAWSTTGQGKYF.

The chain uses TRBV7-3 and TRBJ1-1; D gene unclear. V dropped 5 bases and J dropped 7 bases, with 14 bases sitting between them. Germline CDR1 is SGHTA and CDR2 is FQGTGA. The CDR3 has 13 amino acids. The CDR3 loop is CASSPLGLGEAFF. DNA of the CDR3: TGTGCCAGCAGCCCCCTGGGGTTAGGTGAAGCTTTCTTT.

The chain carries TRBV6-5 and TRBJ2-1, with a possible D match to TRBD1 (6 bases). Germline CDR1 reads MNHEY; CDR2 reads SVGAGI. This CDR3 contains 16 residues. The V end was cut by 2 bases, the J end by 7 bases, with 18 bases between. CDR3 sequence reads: CASSYTPDSYNNEQFF. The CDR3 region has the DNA TGTGCCAGCAGTTACACACCGGACAGCTACAATAATGAGCAGTTCTTC.

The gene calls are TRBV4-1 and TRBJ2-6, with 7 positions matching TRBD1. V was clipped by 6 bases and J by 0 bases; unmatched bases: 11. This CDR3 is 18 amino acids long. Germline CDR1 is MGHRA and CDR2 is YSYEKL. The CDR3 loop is CASSSPGQPLSGANVLTF. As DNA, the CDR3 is TGCGCCAGCAGTTCTCCGGGACAGCCCCTCTCTGGGGCCAACGTCCTGACTTTC.

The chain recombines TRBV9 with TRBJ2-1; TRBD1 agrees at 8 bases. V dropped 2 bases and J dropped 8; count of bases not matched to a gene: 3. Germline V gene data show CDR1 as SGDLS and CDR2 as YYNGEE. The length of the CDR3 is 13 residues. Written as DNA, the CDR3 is TGTGCCAGCAGCGTGGGACAGGTCCATGAGCAGTTCTTC. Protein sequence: CASSVGQVHEQFF.

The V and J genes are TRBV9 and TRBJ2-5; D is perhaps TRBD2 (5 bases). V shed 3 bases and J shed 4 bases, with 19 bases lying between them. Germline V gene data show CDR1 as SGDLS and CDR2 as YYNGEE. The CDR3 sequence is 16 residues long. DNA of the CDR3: TGTGCCAGCAGCGGAGGGTGGGGATCCACCCCAGAGACCCAGTACTTC. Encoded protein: CASSGGWGSTPETQYF.

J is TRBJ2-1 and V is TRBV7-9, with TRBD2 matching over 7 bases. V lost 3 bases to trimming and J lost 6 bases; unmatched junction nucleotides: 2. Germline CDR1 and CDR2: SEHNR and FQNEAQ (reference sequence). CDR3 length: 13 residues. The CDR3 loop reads CASSFGGSNEQFF. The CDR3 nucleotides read TGTGCCAGCAGCTTCGGGGGGTCCAATGAGCAGTTCTTC.

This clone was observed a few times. CDR3 region: CSMDSSSSGFYTDTQYF. The CDR3 nucleotides are TGCAGCATGGATAGCTCGTCTAGCGGGTTTTACACAGATACGCAGTATTTT. This rearrangement joins TRBV29-1 to TRBJ2-3, with TRBD2 matching over 8 bases. The germline V gene has CDR1 SQVTM and CDR2 ANQGSEA. This CDR3 has 17 amino acids. The junction had 18 bases not matched to a gene; V was cut back by 8 bases and J by 2 bases.

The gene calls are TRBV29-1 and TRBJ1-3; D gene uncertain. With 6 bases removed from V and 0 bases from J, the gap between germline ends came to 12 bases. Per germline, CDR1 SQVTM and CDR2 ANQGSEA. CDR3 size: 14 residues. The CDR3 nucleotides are TGCAGCGTACTGACGGGAGCCTCTGGAAACACCATATATTTT. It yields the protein CSVLTGASGNTIYF.

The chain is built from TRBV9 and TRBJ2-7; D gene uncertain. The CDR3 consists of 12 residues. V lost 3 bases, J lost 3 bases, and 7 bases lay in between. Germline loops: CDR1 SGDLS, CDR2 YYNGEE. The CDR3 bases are TGTGCCAGCAGCGGGGCAGACTACGAGCAGTACTTC. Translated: CASSGADYEQYF.

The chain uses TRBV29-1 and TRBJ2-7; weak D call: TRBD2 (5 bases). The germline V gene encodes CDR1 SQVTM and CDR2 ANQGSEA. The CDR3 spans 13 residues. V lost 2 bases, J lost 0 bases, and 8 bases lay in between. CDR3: CSVERGSSYEQYF. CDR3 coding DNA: TGCAGCGTTGAAAGAGGGAGCTCCTACGAGCAGTACTTC.

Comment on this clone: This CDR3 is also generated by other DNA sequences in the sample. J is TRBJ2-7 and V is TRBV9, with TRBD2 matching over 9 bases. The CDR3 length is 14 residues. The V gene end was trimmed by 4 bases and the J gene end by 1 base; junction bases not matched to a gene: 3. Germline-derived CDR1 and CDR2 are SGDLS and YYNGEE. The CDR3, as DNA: TGTGCCAGCAGCCCGAGCGGGGGGTCCTACGAGCAGTACTTC. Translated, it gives CASSPSGGSYEQYF.

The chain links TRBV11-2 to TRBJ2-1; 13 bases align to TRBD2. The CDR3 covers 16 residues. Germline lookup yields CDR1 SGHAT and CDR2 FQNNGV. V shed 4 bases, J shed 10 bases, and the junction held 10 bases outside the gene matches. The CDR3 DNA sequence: TGTGCCAGCAGCTCAATGGGACTAGCGGGGTTTAGAGAGCAGTTCTTC. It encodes CASSSMGLAGFREQFF.

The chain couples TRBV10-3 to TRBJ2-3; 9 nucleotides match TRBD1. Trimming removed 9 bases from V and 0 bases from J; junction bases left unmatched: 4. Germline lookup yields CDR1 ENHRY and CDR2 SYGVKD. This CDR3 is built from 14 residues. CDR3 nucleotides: TGTGCCATTAGGACAGGGGCGAGCACAGATACGCAGTATTTT. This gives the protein CAIRTGASTDTQYF.

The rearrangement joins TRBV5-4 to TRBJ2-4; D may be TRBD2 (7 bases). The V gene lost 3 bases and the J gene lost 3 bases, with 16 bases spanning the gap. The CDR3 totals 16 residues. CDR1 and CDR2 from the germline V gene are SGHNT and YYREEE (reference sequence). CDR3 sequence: CASSSSTSRGKNIQYF. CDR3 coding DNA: TGTGCCAGCAGCTCCTCGACTAGCAGGGGCAAAAACATTCAGTACTTC.

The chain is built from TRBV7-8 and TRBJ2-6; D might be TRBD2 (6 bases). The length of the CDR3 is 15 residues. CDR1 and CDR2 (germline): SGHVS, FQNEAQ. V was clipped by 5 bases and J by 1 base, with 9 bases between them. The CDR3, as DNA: TGTGCCAGCAGCAGGGCGGGGTCTGGGGCCAACGTCCTGACTTTC. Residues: CASSRAGSGANVLTF.

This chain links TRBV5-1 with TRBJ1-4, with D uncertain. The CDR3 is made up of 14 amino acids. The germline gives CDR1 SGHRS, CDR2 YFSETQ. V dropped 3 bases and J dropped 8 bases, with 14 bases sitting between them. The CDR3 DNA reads TGCGCCAGCAGCTCGAACCCCGGGCGGGAAAAACTGTTTTTT. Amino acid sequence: CASSSNPGREKLFF.

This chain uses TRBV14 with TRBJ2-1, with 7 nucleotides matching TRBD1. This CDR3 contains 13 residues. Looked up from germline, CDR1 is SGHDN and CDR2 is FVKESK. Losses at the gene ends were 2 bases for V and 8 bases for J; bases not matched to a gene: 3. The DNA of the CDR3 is TGTGCCAGCAGCCAAACCGGACAGGATGAGCAGTTCTTC. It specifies CASSQTGQDEQFF.

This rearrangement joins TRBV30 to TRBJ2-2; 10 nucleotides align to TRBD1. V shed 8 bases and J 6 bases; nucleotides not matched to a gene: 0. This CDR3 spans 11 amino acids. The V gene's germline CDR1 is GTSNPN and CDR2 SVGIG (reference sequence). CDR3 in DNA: TGTGCCGGGACAGGGGCCGGGGAGCTGTTTTTT. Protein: CAGTGAGELFF.

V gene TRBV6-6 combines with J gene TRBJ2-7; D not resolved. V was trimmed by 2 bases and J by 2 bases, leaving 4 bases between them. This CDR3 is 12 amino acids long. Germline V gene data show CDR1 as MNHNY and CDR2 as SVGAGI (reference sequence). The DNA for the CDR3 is TGTGCCAGCAGTTACGGCCCCTACGAGCAGTACTTC. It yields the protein CASSYGPYEQYF.

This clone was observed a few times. The CDR3 nucleotides are TGCAGCGGAGTCGTCAGCGATACGCAGTATTTT. Translating it yields CSGVVSDTQYF. The chain employs TRBV29-1 and TRBJ2-3; no clear D. Germline CDR1 is SQVTM and CDR2 is ANQGSEA. V gave up 7 bases and J gave up 6 bases, with 11 bases separating them. The CDR3 is 11 residues long.